This TCR beta chain originates from a study of human T cells and chemical hapten exposure (dated by TCRdb to the early 2020s). About the investigation overall: For sensitization, 2% DPC in acetone was applied to a roughly 2 cm by roughly 2 cm area of upper inner arm skin. Weekly therapeutic DPC doses were additionally applied to the scalp of patients throughout the approximately 24-week study period. The mostly female patient cohort included alopecia areata with under or over 50% scalp involvement, alopecia totalis and alopecia universalis. Patient blood was sampled pre-sensitization (week 0) and at 2, 6 and about 24 weeks after DPC sensitization. This study followed changes in the peripheral blood TCR repertoire in vivo during primary and secondary sensitization of alopecia patients to the hapten diphenylcyclopropenone (DPC). Nearly 30 alopecia patients gave blood for TCR sequencing at one to four time points (pre-sensitization, 2, 6 and 24 weeks). Patch testing was performed on the upper back with Finn chambers containing 0.01% DPC, and the patch tests were scored after 6 days according to International Contact Dermatitis Research Group standards. Libraries were pooled for sequencing, and variation in per-sample TCR yields was attributed mainly to small differences in library volumes within the pool. Study-wide findings and limitations: Patch test score was positively correlated with the number of PT1 expanded TCRs, with significance at thresholds 8, 16 and 32 but not at 4. Repeated subsampling changed both the strength of the expansion versus patch-test correlation and the threshold at which that correlation became significant. Alopecia, a presumed autoimmune disease, was present in all patients, so the immune response of the patients might differ from that of healthy individuals. The number of TCRs above 1 in 1000 frequency did not change with DPC sensitization; there was no evidence of global repertoire structure alterations. Compared with pre-sensitization or healthy control sets, expanded TCRs formed significantly more large CDR3 similarity clusters, which is consistent with antigen-driven responses.

This clonotype was found many times. What this receptor recognizes is not known. It has no much larger one-base neighbor in the sample; base qualities were not kept. Libraries were constructed by RACE. The data were produced on a NextSeq 500. During library preparation, unique molecular identifiers were attached to individual cDNA molecules so that TCRs could be counted in a quantitative, reproducible way. Each blood RNA sample was used to sequence both TCR alpha and TCR beta chains. Regarding the original processing steps: A median of around 100,000 TCRs per sample was observed, with a range of about 23,224 to 700,000. V, J and CDR3 annotation of the TCR reads was carried out using the Decombinator software suite. For the PS versus PT1 abundance plots, all samples were subsampled to the same number of TCRs (28,000). TCRs were defined as expanded if absent before sensitization and observed at least eight times at the 2-week time point. In TCRdb, the public reads were trimmed at Q25 with fastp and aligned with MiXCR, with productive beta chains retained. Rows merge per CDR3 protein into single entries with the most common DNA and genes. The V and J calls reflect TCRdb's pipeline rather than the authors' work. A total of some 350,000 distinct CDR3 sequences appear in this sample, around 6% of them only once. Less than 6.5% of the sample lies in the top ten.

V trim: 6 bases; J trim: 0 bases; unmatched bases: 4. The CDR3 starts with the cysteine, ends with the phenylalanine, and has 14 residues. The retained sequence is limited to the CDR3, 42 bases, with the frame set at the first base. In the germline V gene (reference sequence), CDR1 corresponds to DFQATT and CDR2 to SNEGSKA. The time point tag for this specimen amounts to: patch test 2, 6 weeks after DPC sensitization. Reading the label with the study, this specimen's treatment or condition is: therapeutic diphenylcyclopropenone sensitization with weekly scalp DPC. At each patch-test visit, blood was drawn before the patch test was applied. To be eligible, patients had to be aged 18 to 70, diagnosed with alopecia and judged suitable for DPC therapy, while pregnant patients were excluded. Total RNA was isolated from unfractionated whole blood collected in Tempus Blood RNA tubes.

Here the chain combines TRBV20-1 and TRBJ2-3; TRBD2 lines up with 9 middle nucleotides. The source is a woman between 18 and 29 years old with alopecia areata. Some clones in this sample may be carry-over from other donors' samples. Sequenced material: whole blood, taken in connection with sensitization to the hapten diphenylcyclopropenone (DPC). The nucleotide sequence is given as TGCAGTGCCAATAGCGGGGGAAGCACAGATACGCAGTATTTT. The resulting protein is CSANSGGSTDTQYF.